The table lists the clone carrying this T cell receptor (beta chain) with a few counts. Trimming shortened V by 6 bases and J by 2 bases, and 10 bases separated the two germline ends. Germline V gives CDR1 DFQATT, CDR2 SNEGSKA (reference sequence). The CDR3 covers 12 residues. A second roughly 6 to 12 cycle PCR used barcoded and J-beta primers. TCRdb reprocessed the 5' RACE reads via MiXCR and lists one record per CDR3 protein. Among approximately 1,000,000 distinct CDR3 sequences listed, less than 50% were seen once. This sample is drawn from a study of blood T cells in healthy people across ages. The source of this sequence is a woman aged 60-75 years in good health. Material for sequencing was blood. The chain carries TRBV20-1 and TRBJ2-5; the D gene is possibly TRBD2 (5 bases). CDR3 residues: CSADTRQETQYF. The DNA for the CDR3 is TGCAGTGCCGATACTAGACAAGAGACCCAGTACTTC.